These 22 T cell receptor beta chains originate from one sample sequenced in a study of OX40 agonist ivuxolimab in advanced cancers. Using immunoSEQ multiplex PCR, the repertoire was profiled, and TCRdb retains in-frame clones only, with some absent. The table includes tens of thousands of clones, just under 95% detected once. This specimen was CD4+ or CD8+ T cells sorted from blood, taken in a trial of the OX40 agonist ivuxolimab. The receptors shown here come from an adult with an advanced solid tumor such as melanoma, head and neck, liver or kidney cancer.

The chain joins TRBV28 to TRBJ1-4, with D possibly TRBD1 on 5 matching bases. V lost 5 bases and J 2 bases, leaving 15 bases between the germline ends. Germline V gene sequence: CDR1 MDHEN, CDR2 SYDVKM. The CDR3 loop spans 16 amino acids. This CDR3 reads CASSVSREATNEKLFF. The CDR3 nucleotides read TGTGCCAGCAGTGTAAGCAGGGAGGCCACTAATGAAAAACTGTTTTTT.

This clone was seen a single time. Written as DNA, the CDR3 is TGTGCCAGTAGTATCCAGGACCATACCTACGAGCAGTACTTC. It translates to CASSIQDHTYEQYF. V usage is TRBV19 and J usage is TRBJ2-7; D not resolved. CDR1 and CDR2 (germline): LNHDA, SQIVND (reference sequence). The CDR3 extends over 14 amino acids. With 3 bases removed from V and 2 bases from J, the gap between germline ends came to 11 bases.

In DNA, the CDR3 is TGTGCCAGCAGTTACCTCGGGGAGCTGTTTTTT. Protein sequence: CASSYLGELFF. This chain joins TRBV6-5 and TRBJ2-2; D not certain. The CDR3 contains 11 residues. Germline CDR1 is MNHEY and CDR2 is SVGAGI. Trimming left V 2 bases short and J 7 bases short, with 2 bases between.

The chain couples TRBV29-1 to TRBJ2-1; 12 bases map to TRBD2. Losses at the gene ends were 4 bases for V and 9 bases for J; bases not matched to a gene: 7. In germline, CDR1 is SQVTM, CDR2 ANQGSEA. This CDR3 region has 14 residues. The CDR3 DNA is TGCAGCGTTGGGACTAGCGGGATAATCGGTGAGCAGTTCTTC. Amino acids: CSVGTSGIIGEQFF.

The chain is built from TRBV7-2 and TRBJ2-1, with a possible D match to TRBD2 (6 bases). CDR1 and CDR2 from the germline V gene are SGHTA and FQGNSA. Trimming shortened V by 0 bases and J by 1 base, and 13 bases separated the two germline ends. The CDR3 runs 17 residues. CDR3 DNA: TGTGCCAGCAGCTTAGCCCTTGTAGCGGAGTCCTACAATGAGCAGTTCTTC. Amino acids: CASSLALVAESYNEQFF.

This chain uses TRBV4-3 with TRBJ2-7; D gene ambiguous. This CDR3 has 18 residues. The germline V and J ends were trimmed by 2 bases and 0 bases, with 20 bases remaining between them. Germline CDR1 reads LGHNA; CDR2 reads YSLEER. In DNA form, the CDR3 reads TGCGCCAGCAGCCAATATCCAGGCCCCATGGAATACTCCTACGAGCAGTACTTC. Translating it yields CASSQYPGPMEYSYEQYF.

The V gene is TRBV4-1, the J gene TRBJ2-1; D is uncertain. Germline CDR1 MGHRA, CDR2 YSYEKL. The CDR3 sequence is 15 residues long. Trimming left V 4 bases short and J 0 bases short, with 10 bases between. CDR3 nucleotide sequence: TGCGCCAGCAGCCCAGACCCAGGCTCCTACAATGAGCAGTTCTTC. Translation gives CASSPDPGSYNEQFF.

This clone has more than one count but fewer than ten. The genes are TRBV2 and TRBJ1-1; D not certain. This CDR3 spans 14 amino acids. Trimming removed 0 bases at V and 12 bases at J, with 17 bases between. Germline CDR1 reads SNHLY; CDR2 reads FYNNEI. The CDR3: CASSEAGEAPGSFF. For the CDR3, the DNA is TGTGCCAGCAGTGAAGCCGGGGAGGCTCCTGGGTCTTTCTTT.

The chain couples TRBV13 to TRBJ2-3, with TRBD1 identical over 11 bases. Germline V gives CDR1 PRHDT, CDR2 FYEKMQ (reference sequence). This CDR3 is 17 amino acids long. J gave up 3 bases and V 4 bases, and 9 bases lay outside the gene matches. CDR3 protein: CASSYSRGQGGTDTQYF. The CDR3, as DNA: TGTGCCAGCAGCTACTCAAGGGGACAGGGGGGGACAGATACGCAGTATTTT.

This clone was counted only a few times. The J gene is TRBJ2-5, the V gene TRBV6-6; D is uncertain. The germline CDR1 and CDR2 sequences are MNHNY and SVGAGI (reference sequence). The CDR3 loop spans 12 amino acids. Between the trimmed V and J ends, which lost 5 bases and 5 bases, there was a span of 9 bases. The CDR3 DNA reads TGTGCCAGCAGTCCGAATTCGGAGACCCAGTACTTC. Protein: CASSPNSETQYF.

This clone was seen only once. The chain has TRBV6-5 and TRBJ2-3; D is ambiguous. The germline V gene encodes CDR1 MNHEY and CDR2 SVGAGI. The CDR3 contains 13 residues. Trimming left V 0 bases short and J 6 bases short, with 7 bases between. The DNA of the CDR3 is TGTGCCAGCAGTTACTCCATTCCTGATACGCAGTATTTT. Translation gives CASSYSIPDTQYF.

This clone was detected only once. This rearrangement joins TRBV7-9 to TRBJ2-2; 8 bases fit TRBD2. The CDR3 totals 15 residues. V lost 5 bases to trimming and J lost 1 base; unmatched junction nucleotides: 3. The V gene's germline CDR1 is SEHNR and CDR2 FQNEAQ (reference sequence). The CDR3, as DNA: TGTGCCAGCAGCCTCAGCGGGAGGAACACCGGGGAGCTGTTTTTT. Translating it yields CASSLSGRNTGELFF.

The CDR3 DNA reads TGTGCCAGCAGCGCCGTTCCGGGACAGACCTACGAGCAGTACTTC. Translating gives CASSAVPGQTYEQYF. The chain joins TRBV9 to TRBJ2-7, with 7 bases matching TRBD1. The V segment lost 3 bases and the J segment 2 bases; nucleotides outside the gene matches: 8. The CDR3 totals 15 residues. Germline lookup yields CDR1 SGDLS and CDR2 YYNGEE.

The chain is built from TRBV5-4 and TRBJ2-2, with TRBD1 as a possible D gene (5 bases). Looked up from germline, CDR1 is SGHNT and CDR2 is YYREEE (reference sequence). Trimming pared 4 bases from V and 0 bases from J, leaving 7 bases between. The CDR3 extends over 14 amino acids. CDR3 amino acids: CASSATANTGELFF. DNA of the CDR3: TGTGCCAGCAGCGCGACAGCGAACACCGGGGAGCTGTTTTTT.

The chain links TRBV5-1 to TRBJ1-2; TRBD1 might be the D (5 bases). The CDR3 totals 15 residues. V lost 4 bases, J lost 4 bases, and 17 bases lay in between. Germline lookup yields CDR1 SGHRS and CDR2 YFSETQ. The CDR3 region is CASSVTPGTTYGYTF. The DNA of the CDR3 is TGCGCCAGCAGCGTTACTCCCGGGACCACCTATGGCTACACCTTC. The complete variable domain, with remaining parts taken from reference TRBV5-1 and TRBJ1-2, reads KAGVTQTPRYLIKTRGQQVTLSCSPISGHRSVSWYQQTPGQGLQFLFEYFSETQRNKGNFPGRFSGRQFSNSRSEMNVSTLELGDSALYLCASSVTPGTTYGYTFGSGTRLTVV.

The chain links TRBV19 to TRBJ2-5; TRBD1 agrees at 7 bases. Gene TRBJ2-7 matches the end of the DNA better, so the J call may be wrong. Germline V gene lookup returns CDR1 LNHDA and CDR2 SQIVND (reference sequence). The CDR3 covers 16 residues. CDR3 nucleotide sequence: TGTGCCAGTAGTATTGGGGCCGGGACAGCGACCTACGAGCAGTACTTC. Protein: CASSIGAGTATYEQYF.

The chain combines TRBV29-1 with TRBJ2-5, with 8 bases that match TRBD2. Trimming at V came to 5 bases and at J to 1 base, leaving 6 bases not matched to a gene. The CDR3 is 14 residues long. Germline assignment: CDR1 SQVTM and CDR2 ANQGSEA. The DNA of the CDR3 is TGCAGCGTTCCGTTCGGACTAGCCCAAGAGACCCAGTACTTC. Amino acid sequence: CSVPFGLAQETQYF. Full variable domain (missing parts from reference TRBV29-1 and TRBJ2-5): SAVISQKPSRDICQRGTSLTIQCQVDSQVTMMFWYRQQPGQSLTLIATANQGSEATYESGFVIDKFPISRPNLTFSTLTVSNMSPEDSSIYLCSVPFGLAQETQYFGPGTRLLVL.

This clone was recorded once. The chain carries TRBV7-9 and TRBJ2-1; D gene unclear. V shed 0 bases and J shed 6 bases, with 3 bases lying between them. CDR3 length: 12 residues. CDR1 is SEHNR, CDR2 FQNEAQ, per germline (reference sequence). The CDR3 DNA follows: TGTGCCAGCAGCTTAGCGTCCAATGAGCAGTTCTTC. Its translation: CASSLASNEQFF.

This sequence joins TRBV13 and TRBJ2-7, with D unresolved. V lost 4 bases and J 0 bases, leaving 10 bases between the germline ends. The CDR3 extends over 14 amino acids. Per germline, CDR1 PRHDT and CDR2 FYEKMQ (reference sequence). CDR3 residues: CASSSSEASYEQYF. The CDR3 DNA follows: TGTGCCAGCAGCTCCAGTGAAGCCTCCTACGAGCAGTACTTC.

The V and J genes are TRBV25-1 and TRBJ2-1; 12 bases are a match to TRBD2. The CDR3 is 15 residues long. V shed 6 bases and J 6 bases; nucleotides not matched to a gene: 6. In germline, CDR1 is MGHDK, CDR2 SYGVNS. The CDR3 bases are TGTGCCAGCAGGGGGACTAGCGGGCGTGTCAATGAGCAGTTCTTC. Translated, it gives CASRGTSGRVNEQFF.

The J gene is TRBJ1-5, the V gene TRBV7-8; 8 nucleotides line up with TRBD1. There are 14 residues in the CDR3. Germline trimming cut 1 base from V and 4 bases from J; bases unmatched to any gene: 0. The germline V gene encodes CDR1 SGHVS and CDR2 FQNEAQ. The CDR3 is CASSLGQGNQPQHF. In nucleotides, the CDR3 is TGTGCCAGCAGCTTAGGACAGGGGAATCAGCCCCAGCATTTT.

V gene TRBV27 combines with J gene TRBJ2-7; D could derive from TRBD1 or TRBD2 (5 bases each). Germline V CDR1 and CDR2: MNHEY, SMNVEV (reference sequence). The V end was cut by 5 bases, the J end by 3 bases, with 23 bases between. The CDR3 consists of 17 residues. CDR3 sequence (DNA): TGTGCCAGCAGTGCCCGGGACCAATGGCCTCCCTTCTACGAGCAGTACTTC. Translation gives CASSARDQWPPFYEQYF.